The present T cell receptor (beta chain) was sequenced within a study of vaccination and CD4 T cells after COVID-19. The CDR3 extends over 12 amino acids. Germline CDR1 is DFQATT and CDR2 is SNEGSKA (reference sequence). V was cut by 3 bases and J by 6 bases, with 11 bases left in between. As for treatment: 10-day PBMC culture with coronavirus spike peptide pools or control peptides (ViraFEST assay). Sequenced with the Oncomine TCR Beta short-read assay was DNA taken from cultured CD4+ T cells. Via MiXCR, TCRdb re-called the PCR reads, giving one row per CDR3 protein. The repertoire holds under 15,000 distinct CDR3 sequences, with 30% to 45% as singletons. With regard to this clonotype: Its antigen is currently unknown.

This receptor was obtained from a human donor with COVID-19. The chain carries TRBV20-1 and TRBJ1-1; tentative D call: TRBD1 (5 bases). The material sequenced was cultured CD4+ T cells from blood. The CDR3 loop reads CSARQGLAEAFF. In DNA form, the CDR3 reads TGCAGTGCTAGGCAGGGACTCGCTGAAGCTTTCTTT.